The 17 T cell receptor beta chains below all came from one sample that was sequenced in a study of blood T cell repertoires in COVID-19. Assay: immunoSEQ multiplex PCR; the TCRdb copy retains only in-frame clones and omits some. Found here are about 250,000 clones, roughly 88% of them singletons; the top ten hold 3%. Sequencing used peripheral blood. All receptors derive from a woman aged 30 to 39 with active or convalescent COVID-19.

The rearrangement links TRBV7-2 to TRBJ2-1, with 15 positions matching TRBD2. Germline V lookup: CDR1 SGHTA, CDR2 FQGNSA. CDR3 length: 16 residues. With 1 base clipped from V and 10 bases from J, the junction kept 5 bases outside the gene matches. The CDR3 region is CASSLGWTSGGEEQFF. The CDR3 nucleotides are TGTGCCAGCAGCTTAGGGTGGACTAGCGGGGGGGAGGAGCAGTTCTTC.

The chain couples TRBV2 to TRBJ1-2; 10 nucleotides agree with TRBD1. V gave up 9 bases and J gave up 10 bases; unmatched junction bases: 14. Looked up from germline, CDR1 is SNHLY and CDR2 is FYNNEI. This CDR3 comprises 14 residues. Here the CDR3 DNA reads TGTGCCAGTTCCATTCCGGGACAGGGGCGCCCCTACACCTTC. It translates to CASSIPGQGRPYTF.

This clone was recorded a few times. This sequence joins TRBV5-6 and TRBJ1-1; 11 bases agree with TRBD1. CDR1 and CDR2 from the germline V gene are SGHDT and YYEEEE. The CDR3 has 17 amino acids. V dropped 5 bases and J dropped 4; count of bases not matched to a gene: 13. The CDR3: CASRPRVGTGGATEAFF. In DNA, the CDR3 is TGTGCCAGCAGACCACGCGTAGGGACAGGGGGGGCCACTGAAGCTTTCTTT.

This chain's CDR3 is CASSVAGTAYGYTF. CDR3 DNA sequence: TGTGCCAGCAGCGTAGCCGGGACAGCCTATGGCTACACCTTC. This rearrangement joins TRBV9 to TRBJ1-2; 7 nucleotides align to TRBD1. Trimming at V came to 0 bases and at J to 4 bases, leaving 3 bases not matched to a gene. CDR1 SGDLS and CDR2 YYNGEE come from the germline V gene. This CDR3 comprises 14 residues.

V and J are TRBV9 and TRBJ2-3, with a weak D call TRBD1 (5 bases). This CDR3 region has 14 residues. V gave up 2 bases and J gave up 1 base, with 8 bases separating them. Germline V gene sequence: CDR1 SGDLS, CDR2 YYNGEE. CDR3 region: CASSVRVGTDTQYF. CDR3 coding DNA: TGTGCCAGCAGCGTCAGGGTTGGCACAGATACGCAGTATTTT. Full variable domain (outside the CDR3, taken from reference TRBV9 and TRBJ2-3): DSGVTQTPKHLITATGQRVTLRCSPRSGDLSVYWYQQSLDQGLQFLIQYYNGEERAKGNILERFSAQQFPDLHSELNLSSLELGDSALYFCASSVRVGTDTQYFGPGTRLTVL.

The DNA for the CDR3 is TGTGCCAGCAGCACTCCAGAGCCAGGGTCGGTTGGAAAGAACACTGAAGCTTTCTTT. Amino acids: CASSTPEPGSVGKNTEAFF. V usage is TRBV5-4 and J usage is TRBJ1-1; a possible D gene is TRBD1 (5 bases). CDR1 and CDR2 (germline): SGHNT, YYREEE (reference sequence). The CDR3 has 19 amino acids. V shed 4 bases and J shed 1 base, with 26 bases lying between them.

This chain uses TRBV28 with TRBJ1-6, with 7 bases matching TRBD1. V lost 6 bases to trimming and J lost 3 bases; unmatched junction nucleotides: 8. In germline, CDR1 is MDHEN, CDR2 SYDVKM. This CDR3 is 16 amino acids long. CDR3 protein: CASSSTGDSYNSPLHF. DNA for the CDR3: TGTGCCAGCAGCTCTACAGGGGACAGCTATAATTCACCCCTCCACTTT.

This clone was detected once. The V and J genes are TRBV7-2 and TRBJ2-2; 8 nucleotides match TRBD2. The trim removed 3 bases at V and 6 bases at J, leaving 6 bases unmatched. CDR1 and CDR2 from the germline V gene are SGHTA and FQGNSA. The CDR3 length is 15 residues. The chain's CDR3 is CASSFGGGLPGELFF. CDR3 in DNA: TGTGCCAGCAGCTTCGGGGGGGGCCTTCCCGGGGAGCTGTTTTTT.

The chain recombines TRBV24-1 with TRBJ2-7; maybe TRBD1 (5 bases). CDR1 and CDR2 from the germline V gene are KGHDR and SFDVKD. The CDR3 has 13 amino acids. V dropped 6 bases and J dropped 5 bases, with 13 bases sitting between them. CDR3 protein: CATSSGNSDEQYF. In DNA form, the CDR3 reads TGTGCCACCAGTTCAGGGAATTCGGACGAGCAGTACTTC.

CDR3 region: CASSKRTRDNEQFF. The CDR3 region has the DNA TGTGCCAGCAGCAAACGGACTAGAGACAATGAGCAGTTCTTC. The chain combines TRBV7-8 with TRBJ2-1; 7 positions agree with TRBD2. Germline loops: CDR1 SGHVS, CDR2 FQNEAQ. CDR3 length: 14 residues. V lost 5 bases to trimming and J lost 5 bases; unmatched junction nucleotides: 6. Looking up the rest from reference TRBV7-8 and TRBJ2-1 gives the full variable domain: GAGVSQSPRYKVAKRGQDVALRCDPISGHVSLFWYQQALGQGPEFLTYFQNEAQLDKSGLPSDRFFAERPEGSVSTLKIQRTQQEDSAVYLCASSKRTRDNEQFFGPGTRLTVL.

This sequence joins TRBV6-5 and TRBJ1-5, with a weak D call TRBD1 (5 bases). Germline assignment: CDR1 MNHEY and CDR2 SVGAGI. V was trimmed by 6 bases and J by 8 bases, leaving 14 bases between them. The CDR3 has 13 residues. The CDR3 region has the DNA TGTGCCAGCAGCTGGGGCAGGGAGGAGCCCCAGCATTTT. It codes for CASSWGREEPQHF.

The chain combines TRBV7-8 with TRBJ1-1; tentatively, D is TRBD1 (5 bases). The CDR3 sequence is 14 residues long. With 7 bases removed from V and 0 bases from J, the gap between germline ends came to 12 bases. CDR1 SGHVS and CDR2 FQNEAQ come from the germline V gene. The CDR3 spells CASTLGVMNTEAFF. In nucleotides, the CDR3 is TGTGCCAGCACATTAGGGGTAATGAACACTGAAGCTTTCTTT.

The chain employs TRBV7-9 and TRBJ1-4, with D unclear. This CDR3 is built from 13 residues. The ends were cut back, 0 bases at V and 7 bases at J, with 6 bases in the middle. The V gene's germline CDR1 is SEHNR and CDR2 FQNEAQ (reference sequence). The CDR3 spells CASSLAGGEKLFF. CDR3 DNA: TGTGCCAGCAGCTTAGCAGGAGGTGAAAAACTGTTTTTT.

V and J are TRBV23-1 and TRBJ1-3; tentatively, D is TRBD1 (6 bases). TRBV23-1 is designated an ORF whose function remains uncertain. The CDR3 is 16 amino acids. The V gene lost 2 bases and the J gene lost 3 bases, with 14 bases spanning the gap. The CDR3 DNA follows: TGCGCCAGCAGTCAAAGGGGACATCACGGTGGAAACACCATATATTTT. Translation gives CASSQRGHHGGNTIYF.

This chain joins TRBV10-3 and TRBJ1-1; no clear D. V was trimmed by 4 bases and J by 0 bases, leaving 9 bases between them. CDR1 and CDR2 from the germline V gene are ENHRY and SYGVKD. The CDR3 covers 14 residues. The CDR3 spells CAISVGQMNTEAFF. Written as DNA, the CDR3 is TGTGCCATCAGTGTTGGGCAGATGAACACTGAAGCTTTCTTT.

The chain couples TRBV28 to TRBJ1-5, with a possible D match to TRBD1 (5 bases). The V gene lost 7 bases and the J gene lost 6 bases, with 22 bases spanning the gap. Looked up from germline, CDR1 is MDHEN and CDR2 is SYDVKM. The CDR3 runs to 16 residues. The CDR3 region has the DNA TGTGCCAGCATTCAACACACAGGTTATATGAGTCAGCCCCAGCATTTT. It yields the protein CASIQHTGYMSQPQHF.

This rearrangement joins TRBV6-2 or TRBV6-3 to TRBJ2-7; tentative D call: TRBD1 (5 bases). Trimming shortened V by 2 bases and J by 1 base, and 21 bases separated the two germline ends. The CDR3 extends over 18 amino acids. Germline values: CDR1 MNHEY, CDR2 SVGEGT. CDR3 sequence reads: CASSYEDTNLLSSYEQYF. The CDR3 DNA follows: TGTGCCAGCAGTTACGAGGACACAAACCTTTTGAGTTCCTACGAGCAGTACTTC.